What follows are 19 T cell receptor beta chains derived from one specimen sequenced in a study of T cell changes during pregnancy in multiple sclerosis. Repertoires were generated with immunoSEQ multiplex PCR, while TCRdb's copy carries only in-frame clones and drops some. The repertoire holds 55,000 to 70,000 clones, with around 91% as singletons. The sample was peripheral blood, taken in the third trimester of pregnancy. All receptors come from a female donor in good health, enrolled as a control in a pregnancy study.

The chain carries TRBV7-9 and TRBJ1-3; 7 nucleotides line up with TRBD1. The CDR3 has 16 amino acids. The germline V gene encodes CDR1 SEHNR and CDR2 FQNEAQ (reference sequence). V shed 5 bases, J shed 0 bases, and the junction held 7 bases outside the gene matches. CDR3 sequence (DNA): TGTGCCAGCAGCCGACAGGGATCCCACTCTGGAAACACCATATATTTT. It yields the protein CASSRQGSHSGNTIYF.

This clone was recorded a few times. V is TRBV2 and J is TRBJ1-5; 7 bases are shared with TRBD1. The CDR3 extends over 13 amino acids. Germline lookup yields CDR1 SNHLY and CDR2 FYNNEI. Trimming at V came to 6 bases and at J to 6 bases, leaving 5 bases not matched to a gene. As DNA, the CDR3 is TGTGCCAGCAGGGGGACAGCCAGTCAGCCCCAGCATTTT. This sequence encodes CASRGTASQPQHF. Using reference TRBV2 and TRBJ1-5 for the parts outside the CDR3, the full variable domain is EPEVTQTPSHQVTQMGQEVILRCVPISNHLYFYWYRQILGQKVEFLVSFYNNEISEKSEIFDDQFSVERPDGSNFTLKIRSTKLEDSAMYFCASRGTASQPQHFGDGTRLSIL.

V usage is TRBV10-3 and J usage is TRBJ2-3; D is ambiguous. The CDR3 runs 13 residues. The V gene lost 6 bases and the J gene lost 4 bases, with 11 bases spanning the gap. Germline V CDR1 and CDR2: ENHRY, SYGVKD. CDR3 bases: TGTGCCATCAGGCCGGCAGGCGCAGATACGCAGTATTTT. Its protein is CAIRPAGADTQYF.

The V call is TRBV30, the J call TRBJ2-1; 11 bases fit TRBD1. CDR1 is GTSNPN and CDR2 is SVGIG in the germline V gene (reference sequence). The CDR3 spans 20 residues. V shed 3 bases and J 7 bases; nucleotides not matched to a gene: 23. CDR3 DNA sequence: TGTGCCTGGAGATACCCCTTGGGACAGGGGGGGGCGGGGGGTCCTAATGAGCAGTTCTTC. This sequence encodes CAWRYPLGQGGAGGPNEQFF.

This chain joins TRBV6-1 and TRBJ2-7; D may be TRBD1 (5 bases). Germline V CDR1 and CDR2: MNHNS, SASEGT. This CDR3 has 13 residues. The V end was cut by 6 bases, the J end by 4 bases, with 13 bases between. DNA for the CDR3: TGTGCCAGCAGCCATCGACAGAAATACGAGCAGTACTTC. Amino acids: CASSHRQKYEQYF.

The chain links TRBV4-2 to TRBJ2-5; D gene ambiguous. The CDR3 is 13 amino acids. In germline, CDR1 is LGHNA, CDR2 YNFKEQ. Trimming left V 0 bases short and J 5 bases short, with 7 bases between. CDR3 region: CASSQDLSETQYF. Written as DNA, the CDR3 is TGTGCCAGCAGCCAAGATCTCTCGGAGACCCAGTACTTC.

The gene calls are TRBV7-8 and TRBJ2-2; D call uncertain. V was clipped by 5 bases and J by 3 bases, with 7 bases between them. This CDR3 spans 13 amino acids. From germline, CDR1 is SGHVS and CDR2 FQNEAQ. As DNA, the CDR3 is TGTGCCAGCAGCCTTCGGGACACCGGGGAGCTGTTTTTT. Residues: CASSLRDTGELFF.

The genes are TRBV21-1 and TRBJ1-6; no check of the table's D call, TRBD1, against the DNA was made. TRBV21-1 is a recognized pseudogene. The CDR3 loop spans 19 amino acids. The CDR3: CASSKGALKPSLGNSPLHF. DNA of the CDR3: TGTGCCAGCAGCAAAGGGGCCCTGAAGCCTTCCTTAGGTAATTCACCCCTCCACTTT.

This clone was counted between two and nine times. The chain combines TRBV4-3 with TRBJ1-1; 7 bases match TRBD1. Losses at the gene ends were 1 base for V and 4 bases for J; bases not matched to a gene: 6. This CDR3 is 15 amino acids long. Germline-derived CDR1 and CDR2 are LGHNA and YSLEER. CDR3 sequence: CASSQGTGSGTEAFF. CDR3 coding DNA: TGCGCCAGCAGCCAAGGGACAGGTTCAGGCACTGAAGCTTTCTTT.

The chain joins TRBV7-2 to TRBJ2-1; 12 nucleotides agree with TRBD1. Germline values: CDR1 SGHTA, CDR2 FQGNSA. The trim removed 3 bases at V and 10 bases at J, leaving 7 bases unmatched. The CDR3 length is 15 residues. The CDR3, as DNA: TGTGCCAGCAGCTTGGGACAGGGGGCGATAGGAGAGCAGTTCTTC. Translating it yields CASSLGQGAIGEQFF.

The J gene is TRBJ1-2, the V gene TRBV4-3, with 8 bases matching TRBD1. V trimming: 0 bases; J trimming: 4 bases; junction bases outside the gene matches: 4. This CDR3 has 15 residues. CDR1 is LGHNA and CDR2 is YSLEER in the germline V gene. CDR3 nucleotide sequence: TGCGCCAGCAGCCAAGAACAGGGGGAGGCCTATGGCTACACCTTC. Protein product: CASSQEQGEAYGYTF.

This clone was found once. The rearrangement links TRBV28 to TRBJ2-7; D uncertain. Trimming pared 5 bases from V and 2 bases from J, leaving 13 bases between. Germline values: CDR1 MDHEN, CDR2 SYDVKM. The CDR3 is 14 residues long. CDR3 residues: CASSGSLATYEQYF. The CDR3 DNA follows: TGTGCCAGCAGTGGGTCCTTAGCTACCTACGAGCAGTACTTC.

The gene calls are TRBV18 and TRBJ1-2, with no clear D. Germline CDR1 is KGHSH and CDR2 is LQKENI. The CDR3 consists of 13 residues. The V gene lost 3 bases and the J gene lost 8 bases, with 13 bases spanning the gap. CDR3: CASSPLSRQGYTF. In DNA form, the CDR3 reads TGTGCCAGCTCACCCCTAAGCCGACAAGGCTACACCTTC.

V usage is TRBV13 and J usage is TRBJ2-7; no firm D call. With 2 bases removed from V and 1 base from J, the gap between germline ends came to 6 bases. The CDR3 consists of 13 residues. Germline V CDR1 and CDR2: PRHDT, FYEKMQ (reference sequence). CDR3 nucleotides: TGTGCCAGCAGCTTACAGGCTTCCTACGAGCAGTACTTC. Residues: CASSLQASYEQYF.

The chain employs TRBV19 and TRBJ1-5; TRBD1 matches at 7 bases. The ends lost 4 bases at V and 6 bases at J; junction bases unmatched: 9. The CDR3 totals 15 residues. Per the germline V gene, CDR1 is LNHDA and CDR2 is SQIVND (reference sequence). This CDR3 reads CASSTLPRGIQPQHF. As DNA, the CDR3 is TGTGCCAGTAGTACCCTGCCCAGGGGGATTCAGCCCCAGCATTTT.

The rearrangement joins TRBV18 to TRBJ1-1; 7 bases fit TRBD1. The trim removed 3 bases at V and 6 bases at J, leaving 4 bases unmatched. Germline values: CDR1 KGHSH, CDR2 LQKENI. This CDR3 is built from 13 residues. CDR3 region: CASSPGQTPEAFF. CDR3 bases: TGTGCCAGCTCACCGGGACAGACACCTGAAGCTTTCTTT.

This chain uses TRBV28 with TRBJ2-7, with TRBD1 identical over 9 bases. The CDR3 is 13 amino acids. CDR1 is MDHEN and CDR2 is SYDVKM in the germline V gene. With 7 bases clipped from V and 3 bases from J, the junction kept 4 bases outside the gene matches. This chain's CDR3 is CASIGGQGYEQYF. Written as DNA, the CDR3 is TGTGCCAGCATCGGGGGACAGGGCTACGAGCAGTACTTC.

This chain connects TRBV30 to TRBJ2-6; no clear D gene. V was pared by 4 bases and J by 2 bases, with 15 bases between. Germline V gene data show CDR1 as GTSNPN and CDR2 as SVGIG (reference sequence). The CDR3 runs 16 residues. The CDR3 DNA is TGTGCCTGGACTGTACGACGAGCGCCTGGGGCCAACGTCCTGACTTTC. Protein sequence: CAWTVRRAPGANVLTF. Looking up the rest from reference TRBV30 and TRBJ2-6 gives the full variable domain: SQTIHQWPATLVQPVGSPLSLECTVEGTSNPNLYWYRQAAGRGLQLLFYSVGIGQISSEVPQNLSASRPQDRQFILSSKKLLLSDSGFYLCAWTVRRAPGANVLTFGAGSRLTVL.

The chain uses TRBV5-1 and TRBJ1-1; D is ambiguous. The CDR3 length is 13 residues. V was shortened by 1 base and J by 8 bases, with 12 bases between the two germline ends. Germline CDR1 and CDR2: SGHRS and YFSETQ. CDR3 DNA: TGCGCCAGCAGCTTGAAGCGGGAGAACGAAGCTTTCTTT. This encodes CASSLKRENEAFF.